What follows are 21 T cell receptor beta chains derived from one specimen sequenced in a study of shared clonotypes between healthy human individuals. Libraries were prepared by immunoSEQ multiplex PCR; TCRdb keeps only in-frame clonotypes and omits some of them. The table lists about 1.5 million clones, approximately 98% of them singletons. Sequencing used naive CD4+ T cells sorted from blood. The subset: CD45RA+ positively selected. The receptors shown here come from a man aged 25 to 40 in good health.

This clone was detected only once. J is TRBJ1-4 and V is TRBV2, with no clear D. V shed 11 bases and J shed 8 bases, with 15 bases lying between them. The CDR3 extends over 12 amino acids. Germline V gene sequence: CDR1 SNHLY, CDR2 FYNNEI. This CDR3 reads CASTRGREKLFF. In DNA form, the CDR3 reads TGTGCCTCCACGCGAGGGAGAGAAAAACTGTTTTTT.

The chain recombines TRBV5-4 with TRBJ2-7; a weak D match, TRBD1 (6 bases). This CDR3 has 15 residues. Germline CDR1 is SGHNT and CDR2 is YYREEE (reference sequence). Trimming took off 5 bases at V and 7 bases at J, with 22 bases between the two ends. The CDR3 protein is CASSGFRGTSGEQYF. The CDR3 DNA is TGTGCCAGCAGTGGGTTCAGGGGCACTTCTGGTGAGCAGTACTTC.

This clone appeared once. V is TRBV11-2 and J is TRBJ2-7; 10 bases are a match to TRBD1. V lost 4 bases to trimming and J lost 4 bases; unmatched junction nucleotides: 7. The germline V gene encodes CDR1 SGHAT and CDR2 FQNNGV. The length of the CDR3 is 15 residues. CDR3 DNA: TGTGCCAGCAGCTCCCGGACAGGGGGACAATACGAGCAGTACTTC. Its translation: CASSSRTGGQYEQYF.

The CDR3 sequence is CASRERTTVQPQHF. DNA for the CDR3: TGTGCCAGCAGAGAACGTACCACAGTTCAGCCCCAGCATTTT. V gene TRBV27 combines with J gene TRBJ1-5; D is uncertain. The CDR3 runs to 14 residues. Germline V gene data show CDR1 as MNHEY and CDR2 as SMNVEV (reference sequence). Trimming cost V 6 bases and J 6 bases, with 15 bases left between them.

The J gene is TRBJ2-5, the V gene TRBV6-4; 9 positions agree with TRBD1. CDR1 MRHNA and CDR2 SNTAGT come from the germline V gene. The ends lost 0 bases at V and 5 bases at J; junction bases unmatched: 10. CDR3 length equals 17 residues. DNA of the CDR3: TGTGCCAGCAGTGACTCTCCACCGGGACAGGGATGGGAGACCCAGTACTTC. Protein sequence: CASSDSPPGQGWETQYF.

V and J are TRBV5-8 and TRBJ2-7; maybe TRBD1 (7 bases). The V end was cut by 0 bases, the J end by 3 bases, with 22 bases between. Germline CDR1 SGHTS, CDR2 YDEGEE. CDR3 length equals 18 residues. The CDR3 protein is CASSLVRRAGGPLYEQYF. Here the CDR3 DNA reads TGTGCCAGCAGCTTGGTTCGAAGGGCAGGGGGGCCGCTCTACGAGCAGTACTTC.

This chain uses TRBV28 with TRBJ2-4; D might be TRBD1 or TRBD2, each matching 5 bases. Trimming left V 8 bases short and J 0 bases short, with 11 bases between. Germline-derived CDR1 and CDR2 are MDHEN and SYDVKM. The CDR3 contains 14 residues. The CDR3, as DNA: TGTGCCAGCGGGGGTAGGATAGCCAAAAACATTCAGTACTTC. It yields the protein CASGGRIAKNIQYF.

The rearrangement uses TRBV6-5 and TRBJ2-7, with 7 bases matching TRBD1. Germline trimming cut 5 bases from V and 2 bases from J; bases unmatched to any gene: 6. The CDR3 sequence is 14 residues long. CDR1 and CDR2 from the germline V gene are MNHEY and SVGAGI. The CDR3: CASSRGQRTYEQYF. The CDR3 bases are TGTGCCAGCAGTCGGGGACAGCGGACCTACGAGCAGTACTTC.

The chain carries TRBV6-1 and TRBJ2-7; D is undetermined. The CDR3 consists of 12 residues. With 6 bases removed from V and 1 base from J, the gap between germline ends came to 7 bases. Germline V gene lookup returns CDR1 MNHNS and CDR2 SASEGT. The CDR3: CASRVQSYEQYF. The CDR3 DNA is TGTGCCAGCAGAGTTCAGTCCTACGAGCAGTACTTC.

The rearrangement uses TRBV5-1 and TRBJ2-5; maybe TRBD1 (6 bases). There are 14 residues in the CDR3. CDR1 is SGHRS and CDR2 is YFSETQ in the germline V gene. V was cut by 7 bases and J by 2 bases, with 15 bases left in between. The CDR3 is CASGAQGLQETQYF. The CDR3 bases are TGCGCCAGCGGGGCACAGGGTTTACAAGAGACCCAGTACTTC.

The V and J genes are TRBV6-1 and TRBJ2-1; D remains ambiguous. The CDR3 is made up of 16 amino acids. The V gene's germline CDR1 is MNHNS and CDR2 SASEGT. V dropped 1 base and J dropped 8 bases, with 18 bases sitting between them. The DNA of the CDR3 is TGTGCCAGCAGTGAAGGATCCTCGTTTCCATACGATGAGCAGTTCTTC. Amino acid sequence: CASSEGSSFPYDEQFF.

The chain has TRBV7-8 and TRBJ2-7, with D perhaps matching TRBD2 (5 bases). Germline V gene data show CDR1 as SGHVS and CDR2 as FQNEAQ. CDR3 length: 18 residues. The V and J ends lost 5 bases and 3 bases respectively, with 26 bases between them. The CDR3 here is CASSPFPRSGARFYEQYF. The CDR3 bases are TGTGCCAGCAGCCCCTTTCCTCGGAGCGGAGCGAGATTCTACGAGCAGTACTTC.

The V gene is TRBV2, the J gene TRBJ2-1, with 10 bases aligning to TRBD2. The V segment lost 11 bases and the J segment 6 bases; nucleotides outside the gene matches: 10. Germline V gives CDR1 SNHLY, CDR2 FYNNEI. This CDR3 is 14 amino acids long. CDR3 in amino acids: CAAGASGRANEQFF. The CDR3 DNA reads as TGTGCCGCTGGTGCTAGCGGGAGAGCCAATGAGCAGTTCTTC.

V is TRBV5-6 and J is TRBJ2-7, with D possibly TRBD2 on 6 matching bases. Deletions cut 1 base from V and 4 bases from J, with 12 bases between. Germline loops: CDR1 SGHDT, CDR2 YYEEEE. This CDR3 is 14 amino acids long. The CDR3 protein is CASSLITSRYEQYF. DNA of the CDR3: TGTGCCAGCAGCTTGATTACTAGCAGGTACGAGCAGTACTTC.

The V and J genes are TRBV15 and TRBJ2-7, with a possible D match to TRBD2 (5 bases). Trimming removed 8 bases from V and 3 bases from J, with 17 bases in between. There are 14 residues in the CDR3. Germline-derived CDR1 and CDR2 are LNHNV and YYDKDF (reference sequence). The CDR3 sequence is CATAEPAGVYEQYF. CDR3 nucleotide sequence: TGTGCCACCGCCGAACCCGCGGGCGTCTACGAGCAGTACTTC.

This chain uses TRBV18 with TRBJ2-7, with 16 bases aligning to TRBD2. Germline V lookup: CDR1 KGHSH, CDR2 LQKENI. V gave up 2 bases and J gave up 3 bases; unmatched junction bases: 7. The CDR3 contains 18 residues. The CDR3 region has the DNA TGTGCCAGCTCACCAAGGGGACTAGCGGGAGGGGTAAGCTACGAGCAGTACTTC. Protein sequence: CASSPRGLAGGVSYEQYF.

V is TRBV28 and J is TRBJ2-2; a possible D gene is TRBD1 (5 bases). V was shortened by 2 bases and J by 2 bases, with 9 bases between the two germline ends. The CDR3 consists of 15 residues. Germline loops: CDR1 MDHEN, CDR2 SYDVKM. This chain's CDR3 is CASSLGAENTGELFF. In DNA form, the CDR3 reads TGTGCCAGCAGTTTAGGGGCGGAAAACACCGGGGAGCTGTTTTTT. The full variable domain, its missing parts supplied by reference TRBV28 and TRBJ2-2, is DVKVTQSSRYLVKRTGEKVFLECVQDMDHENMFWYRQDPGLGLRLIYFSYDVKMKEKGDIPEGYSVSREKKERFSLILESASTNQTSMYLCASSLGAENTGELFFGEGSRLTVL.

The chain combines TRBV2 with TRBJ1-2, with D maybe TRBD1 (6 bases). The CDR3 is 14 amino acids. The V gene lost 5 bases and the J gene lost 3 bases, with 13 bases spanning the gap. The germline V gene encodes CDR1 SNHLY and CDR2 FYNNEI. CDR3 sequence reads: CASSTAGADYGYTF. Here the CDR3 DNA reads TGTGCCAGCAGTACGGCGGGGGCGGACTATGGCTACACCTTC.

J is TRBJ1-5 and V is TRBV6-1, with 9 bases matching TRBD1. Per germline, CDR1 MNHNS and CDR2 SASEGT. This CDR3 region has 16 residues. V dropped 4 bases and J dropped 0; count of bases not matched to a gene: 4. The CDR3 reads CASSGGQGHSNQPQHF. The CDR3 DNA reads TGTGCCAGCAGTGGTGGACAGGGGCATAGCAATCAGCCCCAGCATTTT.

CDR3: CASSPGGFRSNVLTF. CDR3 sequence (DNA): TGTGCCAGCAGCCCGGGGGGGTTTAGGTCCAACGTCCTGACTTTC. The chain combines TRBV5-5 with TRBJ2-6, with 8 bases lining up with TRBD2. J lost 8 bases, V lost 4 bases, and 8 bases had no gene match. The germline V gene has CDR1 SGHKS and CDR2 YYEKEE (reference sequence). The CDR3 extends over 15 amino acids.

The table lists this clone with a count of one. This chain links TRBV11-2 with TRBJ2-1; D is perhaps TRBD2 (5 bases). V gave up 2 bases and J gave up 6 bases, with 14 bases separating them. The CDR3 sequence is 15 residues long. Germline V gene sequence: CDR1 SGHAT, CDR2 FQNNGV. The CDR3 sequence is CASSLSGTRANEQFF. The CDR3, as DNA: TGTGCCAGCAGCTTAAGTGGCACGAGGGCCAATGAGCAGTTCTTC. Filled out from reference TRBV11-2 and TRBJ2-1, the complete variable domain reads EAGVAQSPRYKIIEKRQSVAFWCNPISGHATLYWYQQILGQGPKLLIQFQNNGVVDDSQLPKDRFSAERLKGVDSTLKIQPAKLEDSAVYLCASSLSGTRANEQFFGPGTRLTVL.